This T cell receptor (beta chain) was recorded in a study of regulatory T cells in long-lasting Graves disease. Time point defined: persistent/refractory GD, antithyroid drugs over 5 years with positive TRAb. PBMC-derived RNA was used for the TCR library. Nine milliliters of peripheral blood were taken and placed in EDTA tubes. Trimming shortened V by 8 bases and J by 4 bases, and 5 bases separated the two germline ends. The length of the CDR3 is 10 residues. Per the germline V gene, CDR1 is KGHSH and CDR2 is LQKENI. Relying on iRepertoire HTBI primers and Arm-PCR of CDR3 regions, the team built TCR beta libraries. TCRdb reanalysed the multiplex PCR reads using MiXCR and keeps one entry per CDR3 protein. This table holds 300,000 to 500,000 distinct CDR3 sequences, around 21% found once. Findings of the study overall: TRBV28, TRBJ1-2 and TRBJ2-5 emerged as the favored segments in persistent disease. Thyroid tissue went unstudied; only peripheral blood was examined.

This clonotype was picked up many times. Its antigen remains unidentified. This clonotype was sampled from a female donor with Graves disease. This material consisted of peripheral blood mononuclear cells (PBMCs), taken when the disease was refractory, from a patient treated with antithyroid drugs. V usage is TRBV18 and J usage is TRBJ2-5; a possible D gene is TRBD1 (5 bases). CDR3 protein: CASQGETQYF. CDR3 DNA sequence: TGTGCCAGCCAGGGAGAGACCCAGTACTTC.